This is a list of T cell receptor beta chains from one sample in a study. TCRdb re-called the RT-PCR reads with MiXCR, one entry per CDR3 protein. The data contain almost 700,000 distinct CDR3 sequences, over 12% of them singletons. Sequenced: memory CD4+ T cells from blood. These receptors all come from a female donor in good health, serving as a healthy control. Both conserved end residues are part of each CDR3. A D gene is named only where the DNA matches it firmly. Clone size is stated in some rows and not others, as once, few, many or a class when expanded.

TRBV6-2/TRBV6-3	NA	many	TRBJ2-5	TGTGCCAGCAGTTCGGGGCAGAGAGAGACCCAGTACTTC	CASSSGQRETQYF
TRBV5-1	TRBD1	few	TRBJ1-6	TGCGCCAGCAGCTCGGGACAGATCAATTCACCCCTCCACTTT	CASSSGQINSPLHF
TRBV21-1	NA	few	TRBJ1-6	TGTGCCAGCAGCAAATTCGGATCACCCCTCCACTTT	CASSKFGSPLHF
TRBV6-1	TRBD2	many	TRBJ2-7	TGTGCCAGCAGTGAGCAGGGACTATACTACGAGCAGTACTTC	CASSEQGLYYEQYF
TRBV24-1	NA	many	TRBJ2-1	TGTGCCACCAGTGATTCCTCGGGGAGAGGGGTATACAATGAGCAGTTCTTC	CATSDSSGRGVYNEQFF
TRBV7-2	TRBD2	many	TRBJ2-1	TGTGCCAGCAGCTTCGGGGGGGACTACTACAATGAGCAGTTCTTC	CASSFGGDYYNEQFF
TRBV5-1	TRBD2	few	TRBJ2-3	TGCGCCAGCCGACTAGCGGGAGTAACGGATACGCAGTATTTT	CASRLAGVTDTQYF
TRBV20-1	NA	NA	TRBJ2-1	TGCAGTGCTAGAGATCGAAGTAGCGGCAATCACAATGAGCAGTTCTTC	CSARDRSSGNHNEQFF
TRBV12-3/TRBV12-4	NA	many	TRBJ2-3	TGTGCCAGCCGAGGGGGGAGGGGCACAGATACGCAGTATTTT	CASRGGRGTDTQYF
TRBV7-2	TRBD2	many	TRBJ2-7	TGTGCCAGCAGCTCACAGTGGACTAGCGGGAGGTACGAGCAGTACTTC	CASSSQWTSGRYEQYF
TRBV7-2	TRBD2	many	TRBJ2-5	TGTGCCAGCAGCCCCGGACTAGCGGGAGGAGAGACCCAGTACTTC	CASSPGLAGGETQYF
TRBV18	NA	few	TRBJ2-5	TGTGCCAGCTCACCACCGCCGGGTTCCGGAGAGACCCAGTACTTC	CASSPPPGSGETQYF
TRBV6-5	TRBD1	few	TRBJ1-2	TGTGCCAGCAGTTACTCGGACAGGACGGTCAATGGCTACACCTTC	CASSYSDRTVNGYTF
TRBV20-1	TRBD1	many	TRBJ1-6	TGCAGTGCTAGAGAGGGCGGCGGACAGGGGCCCCTCCACTTT	CSAREGGGQGPLHF
TRBV9	NA	many	TRBJ2-6	TGTGCCAGCAGCGTCCAAGTCGTATCTGGGGCCAACGTCCTGACTTTC	CASSVQVVSGANVLTF
TRBV12-3/TRBV12-4	NA	NA	TRBJ1-1	TGTGCCAGCAGTCCCCGGGTTTACAACACTGAAGCTTTCTTT	CASSPRVYNTEAFF
TRBV27	NA	few	TRBJ2-2	TGTGCCAGCAGTTTGAGCCAGGGCGGGGCCGGGGAGCTGTTTTTT	CASSLSQGGAGELFF
TRBV4-2	NA	many	TRBJ1-3	TGTGCCAGCAGTCAAGAGGCAGGGGAATACGGAAACACCATATATTTT	CASSQEAGEYGNTIYF
TRBV5-1	TRBD2	NA	TRBJ2-5	TGCGCCAGCAGCGGGGCTAGCGGACACCAAGAGACCCAGTACTTC	CASSGASGHQETQYF
TRBV12-3/TRBV12-4	NA	few	TRBJ1-5	TGTGCCAGCACCGGACGGGATAATCAGCCCCAGCATTTT	CASTGRDNQPQHF
TRBV7-8	NA	many	TRBJ1-6	TGTGCCAGCAGCCCCATGCGGTCACCCCTCCACTTT	CASSPMRSPLHF
TRBV5-1	NA	NA	TRBJ2-2	TGCGCCAGCCGGCTCGGCACGGGCGTAACCGGGGAGCTGTTTTTT	CASRLGTGVTGELFF
TRBV20-1	NA	few	TRBJ1-1	TGCAGTGCTAAGAGTAATGGGGTGACTGAAGCTTTCTTT	CSAKSNGVTEAFF
TRBV3-1	NA	few	TRBJ1-1	TGTGCCAGCAGCCAAGCAGGATACACTGAAGCTTTCTTT	CASSQAGYTEAFF
TRBV4-2	TRBD2	NA	TRBJ2-1	TGTGCCAGCAGCCAAGATCCAGCGGGAGCGCTAAATGAGCAGTTCTTC	CASSQDPAGALNEQFF
TRBV7-3	TRBD1	many	TRBJ2-1	TGTGCCAGCAGCTTCCCGACACAGGGGCCTGAGCAGTTCTTC	CASSFPTQGPEQFF
TRBV5-1	TRBD2	NA	TRBJ2-1	TGCGCCAGCAGCCCGGCGGGGAGCGGGAGTAAGGGGACGGGGGCCTACAATGAGCAGTTCTTC	CASSPAGSGSKGTGAYNEQFF
TRBV7-2	NA	NA	TRBJ1-2	TGTGCCAGCAGCCGGGGGTTGGGGTTGGGCTACACCTTC	CASSRGLGLGYTF
TRBV10-3	NA	many	TRBJ2-1	TGTGCCATCAGTGAAACTTCTGAGCAGTTCTTC	CAISETSEQFF
TRBV5-8	NA	NA	TRBJ1-2	TGTGCCAGCAGCTCCCATCTGGGCTCGGGCTACACCTTC	CASSSHLGSGYTF
TRBV7-2	NA	NA	TRBJ1-2	TGTGCCAGCAGGATCCAAAATGCTGGCTACACCTTC	CASRIQNAGYTF
TRBV4-1	TRBD1	many	TRBJ1-2	TGCGCCAGCAGCCCGGACAGGGCTGGCTACACCTTC	CASSPDRAGYTF
TRBV24-1	NA	many	TRBJ2-1	TGTGCCACCAGTGCCGCGAGGGAGCAGTTCTTC	CATSAAREQFF
TRBV6-1	TRBD1	few	TRBJ1-1	TGTGCCAGCAGTGCGACAGGGGTTAGCACTGAAGCTTTCTTT	CASSATGVSTEAFF
TRBV11-2	NA	NA	TRBJ1-1	TGTGCCAGCACCCTAGCGCCGGGGTACACTGAAGCTTTCTTT	CASTLAPGYTEAFF
TRBV18	NA	few	TRBJ1-2	TGTGCCAGCTCACCACTCGCAGGTCAAGATGGCTACACCTTC	CASSPLAGQDGYTF
TRBV12-3/TRBV12-4	TRBD1	NA	TRBJ2-1	TGTGCCAGCAGTTCGACAGGGATTGCCGATGAGCAGTTCTTC	CASSSTGIADEQFF